These 17 T cell receptor beta chains originate from one sample sequenced in a study of T cells in Graves' hyperthyroidism and ophthalmopathy. Researchers took RNA transcripts and amplified the TCR beta CDR3 regions from them. Initially, a first-round RT-PCR of the TCR CDR3 employed the HTBI primer set. TCRdb re-called the multiplex PCR reads through MiXCR, storing one row per CDR3 protein. The sample lists around 560,000 distinct CDR3 sequences; approximately 15% were seen once. Sequencing was carried out using blood. All receptors come from a woman younger than 35 with Graves' hyperthyroidism.

In DNA, the CDR3 is TGCAGCGTGGCCCCTAGCGGGGGGTACAATGAGCAGTTCTTC. Encoded protein: CSVAPSGGYNEQFF. The V gene is TRBV29-1, the J gene TRBJ2-1; 11 bases fit TRBD2. V dropped 6 bases and J dropped 4; count of bases not matched to a gene: 5. The CDR3 has 14 residues. Per the germline V gene, CDR1 is SQVTM and CDR2 is ANQGSEA.

This clonotype was seen ten or more times. The chain recombines TRBV12-3 or TRBV12-4 with TRBJ1-1, with D hard to call. Trimming pared 3 bases from V and 0 bases from J, leaving 14 bases between. This CDR3 has 16 amino acids. The CDR3 protein is CASSFPLGTMNTEAFF. The CDR3 DNA reads TGTGCCAGCAGTTTCCCCCTGGGCACCATGAACACTGAAGCTTTCTTT.

This clonotype was seen many times. The rearrangement links TRBV3-1 to TRBJ2-1, with TRBD2 identical over 13 bases. V lost 0 bases to trimming and J lost 3 bases; unmatched junction nucleotides: 5. This CDR3 comprises 18 residues. Germline CDR1 is LGHDT and CDR2 is YNNKEL (reference sequence). The CDR3 loop reads CASSQDGTSGDIYNEQFF. The CDR3 bases are TGTGCCAGCAGCCAAGATGGGACTAGCGGGGATATCTACAATGAGCAGTTCTTC.

At least ten counts were recorded for this clonotype. The CDR3 region has the DNA TGCAGTGTGTACAGCTATGGCTACACCTTC. Amino acid sequence: CSVYSYGYTF. This chain links TRBV20-1 with TRBJ1-2; D is undetermined. The CDR3 extends over 10 amino acids. Trimming stripped 7 bases from V and 4 bases from J, with 7 bases between. Germline CDR1 is DFQATT and CDR2 is SNEGSKA (reference sequence).

This clonotype was picked up many times. This chain links TRBV12-3 or TRBV12-4 with TRBJ1-2, with 7 bases that match TRBD1. The CDR3 length is 15 residues. Unmatched junction bases numbered 7, after V lost 4 bases and J lost 2 bases. The CDR3 protein is CASSWGDSSNYGYTF. CDR3 DNA: TGTGCCAGCAGTTGGGGGGACAGCTCAAACTATGGCTACACCTTC.

This clonotype was detected many times. The chain carries TRBV11-3 and TRBJ2-5, with D perhaps matching TRBD2 (6 bases). Trimming took off 2 bases at V and 6 bases at J, with 16 bases between the two ends. There are 15 residues in the CDR3. CDR1 is SGHNT and CDR2 is YENEEA in the germline V gene. CDR3 coding DNA: TGTGCCAGCAGCTTACGGTGGGGGGATCGGAAGACCCAGTACTTC. The encoded protein is CASSLRWGDRKTQYF.

Only a few counts were recorded for this clonotype. This chain links TRBV9 with TRBJ1-5; perhaps TRBD1 as D (6 bases). Trimming took 3 bases from V and 5 from J, leaving 12 bases between them. CDR1 and CDR2 from the germline V gene are SGDLS and YYNGEE. CDR3 length: 14 residues. The CDR3 nucleotides are TGTGCCAGCAGCGCGTCGGACAGCCATCAGCCCCAGCATTTT. Translated: CASSASDSHQPQHF.

The chain couples TRBV6-2 or TRBV6-3 to TRBJ1-2; D gene ambiguous. Per germline, CDR1 MNHEY and CDR2 SVGEGT. Trimming removed 2 bases at V and 4 bases at J, with 11 bases between. The CDR3 covers 14 residues. CDR3 in DNA: TGTGCCAGCAGTTACCTCCCAGGAGGCTATGGCTACACCTTC. Translation gives CASSYLPGGYGYTF.

This clonotype was counted a few times. V gene TRBV7-2 combines with J gene TRBJ1-4; D remains unclear. CDR3 size: 13 residues. V dropped 2 bases and J dropped 6 bases, with 7 bases sitting between them. Germline CDR1 and CDR2: SGHTA and FQGNSA. The CDR3 sequence is CASSLNFDEKLFF. CDR3 in DNA: TGTGCCAGCAGCTTAAATTTTGATGAAAAACTGTTTTTT.

The sample holds a few counts of this clonotype. The V call is TRBV2, the J call TRBJ2-7; D is unresolved. The V end lost 1 base, the J end lost 3 bases, and 19 bases lay between the germline ends. This CDR3 has 17 amino acids. CDR1 and CDR2 (germline): SNHLY, FYNNEI. The CDR3 sequence is CASSEGPWNGGDYEQYF. Written as DNA, the CDR3 is TGTGCCAGCAGTGAAGGGCCCTGGAATGGCGGAGACTACGAGCAGTACTTC.

The chain has TRBV2 and TRBJ2-7, with 8 bases identical to TRBD2. The CDR3 runs 14 residues. Germline loops: CDR1 SNHLY, CDR2 FYNNEI. V trimming: 6 bases; J trimming: 4 bases; junction bases outside the gene matches: 8. CDR3 bases: TGTGCCAGCAGCCGATCCGGGACTAGATACGAGCAGTACTTC. It translates to CASSRSGTRYEQYF.

This clonotype was picked up many times. The genes are TRBV12-3 or TRBV12-4 and TRBJ2-2; D not resolved. Deletions cut 5 bases from V and 6 bases from J, with 16 bases between. CDR3 length: 15 residues. The CDR3 protein is CASSPGGASSGELFF. DNA for the CDR3: TGTGCCAGCAGTCCGGGCGGCGCAAGCTCCGGGGAGCTGTTTTTT.

This clonotype was seen many times. CDR3 sequence: CAISEPEETQYF. The CDR3 DNA reads as TGTGCCATCAGTGAGCCAGAAGAGACCCAGTACTTC. This rearrangement joins TRBV10-3 to TRBJ2-5; D remains ambiguous. Trimming took off 2 bases at V and 3 bases at J, with 4 bases between the two ends. The CDR3 consists of 12 residues. CDR1 is ENHRY and CDR2 is SYGVKD in the germline V gene.

This clonotype was counted only a few times. The chain has TRBV5-1 and TRBJ2-7, with 7 bases lining up with TRBD2. The germline V gene has CDR1 SGHRS and CDR2 YFSETQ. V dropped 3 bases and J dropped 0; count of bases not matched to a gene: 6. The CDR3 is 15 amino acids. Written as DNA, the CDR3 is TGCGCCAGCAGCTACGGGGGGAGGAGCTCCTACGAGCAGTACTTC. This codes for CASSYGGRSSYEQYF.

This clonotype came up a few times. This sequence joins TRBV7-2 and TRBJ2-5; 14 bases are a match to TRBD2. The CDR3 runs to 18 residues. Germline assignment: CDR1 SGHTA and CDR2 FQGNSA. Trimming cost V 8 bases and J 4 bases; bases outside gene matches: 15. DNA of the CDR3: TGTGCCAGCTCACCTACGACGGGACTAGCGGGGGATAGAGAGACCCAGTACTTC. Its translation is CASSPTTGLAGDRETQYF.

Many counts were recorded for this clonotype. The genes are TRBV7-8 and TRBJ1-5; no firm D call. The CDR3 covers 15 residues. The V end was cut by 3 bases, the J end by 4 bases, with 13 bases between. From germline, CDR1 is SGHVS and CDR2 FQNEAQ. The CDR3 is CASSLTRVLNQPQHF. In DNA, the CDR3 is TGTGCCAGCAGCTTGACTAGGGTGCTTAATCAGCCCCAGCATTTT.

In this sample, this clonotype turned up many times. J is TRBJ2-5 and V is TRBV6-1; TRBD2 is a possible D gene (7 bases). Trimming left V 1 base short and J 7 bases short, with 16 bases between. The CDR3 consists of 15 residues. CDR1 is MNHNS and CDR2 is SASEGT in the germline V gene. CDR3 sequence (DNA): TGTGCCAGCAGTGAAGAGGCGGGGGCCTCGGGGACCCAGTACTTC. This gives the protein CASSEEAGASGTQYF.